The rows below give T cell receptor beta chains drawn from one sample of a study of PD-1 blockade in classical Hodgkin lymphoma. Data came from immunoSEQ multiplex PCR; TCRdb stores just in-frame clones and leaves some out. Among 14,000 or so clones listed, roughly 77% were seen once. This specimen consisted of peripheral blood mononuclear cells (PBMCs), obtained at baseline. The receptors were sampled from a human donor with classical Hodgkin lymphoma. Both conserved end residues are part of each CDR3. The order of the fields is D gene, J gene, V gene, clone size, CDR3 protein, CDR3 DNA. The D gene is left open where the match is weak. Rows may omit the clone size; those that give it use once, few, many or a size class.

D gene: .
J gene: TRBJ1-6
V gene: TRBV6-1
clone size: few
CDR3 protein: CASSPRSYNSPLHF
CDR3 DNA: TGTGCCAGCAGTCCTCGCTCCTATAATTCACCCCTCCACTTT

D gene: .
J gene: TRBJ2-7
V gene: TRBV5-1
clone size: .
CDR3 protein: CASSGGGTDSYEQYF
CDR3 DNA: TGCGCCAGCAGCGGCGGGGGGACAGACTCCTACGAGCAGTACTTC

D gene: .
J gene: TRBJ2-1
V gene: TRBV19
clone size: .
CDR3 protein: CASSRWGAPGSYNEQFF
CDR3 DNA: TGTGCCAGTAGTAGATGGGGGGCGCCGGGCTCCTACAATGAGCAGTTCTTC

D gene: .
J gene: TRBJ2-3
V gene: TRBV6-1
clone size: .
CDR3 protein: CASSVQAGTDTQYF
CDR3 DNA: TGTGCCAGCAGTGTTCAGGCGGGCACAGATACGCAGTATTTT

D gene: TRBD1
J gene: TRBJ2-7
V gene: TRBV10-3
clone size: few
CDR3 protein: CAIREGQEGYEQYF
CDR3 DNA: TGTGCCATCAGAGAGGGACAGGAGGGCTACGAGCAGTACTTC

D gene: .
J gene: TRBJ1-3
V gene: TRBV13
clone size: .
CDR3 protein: CASSFRTASGNTIYF
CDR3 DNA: TGTGCCAGCAGCTTTAGGACGGCCTCTGGAAACACCATATATTTT

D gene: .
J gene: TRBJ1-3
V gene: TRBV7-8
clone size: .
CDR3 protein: CASSLAGTDLGNTIYF
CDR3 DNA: TGTGCCAGCAGCTTAGCGGGTACCGATCTTGGAAACACCATATATTTT

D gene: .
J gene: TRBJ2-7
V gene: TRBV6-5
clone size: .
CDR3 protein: CASSYQGRLYEQYF
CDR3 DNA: TGTGCCAGCAGTTATCAGGGGCGTCTCTACGAGCAGTACTTC

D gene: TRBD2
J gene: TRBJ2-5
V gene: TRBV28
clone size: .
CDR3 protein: CASGGGLSEETQYF
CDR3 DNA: TGTGCCAGCGGGGGGGGACTGAGCGAAGAGACCCAGTACTTC

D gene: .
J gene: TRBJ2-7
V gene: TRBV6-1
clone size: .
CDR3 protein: CASSEFGGRGYEQYF
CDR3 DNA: TGTGCCAGCAGTGAATTCGGGGGGCGCGGCTACGAGCAGTACTTC

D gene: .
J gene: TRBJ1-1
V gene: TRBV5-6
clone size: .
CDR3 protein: CASSLPPTGPLGNTEAFF
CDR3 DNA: TGTGCCAGCAGTTTGCCCCCCACAGGGCCGTTGGGGAACACTGAAGCTTTCTTT

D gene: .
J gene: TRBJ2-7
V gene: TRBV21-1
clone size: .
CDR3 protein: CASSRRTSGAYYEQYF
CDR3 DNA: TGTGCCAGCAGCAGGAGGACTAGCGGGGCCTACTACGAGCAGTACTTC

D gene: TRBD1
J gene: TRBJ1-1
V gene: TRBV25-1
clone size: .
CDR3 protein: CASSEYKAGQSNTEAFF
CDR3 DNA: TGTGCCAGCAGTGAATATAAAGCGGGACAGTCCAACACTGAAGCTTTCTTT

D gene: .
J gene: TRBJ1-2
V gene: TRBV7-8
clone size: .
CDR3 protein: CASSLATTPIYGYTF
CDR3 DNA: TGTGCCAGCAGCTTAGCGACCACTCCAATCTATGGCTACACCTTC

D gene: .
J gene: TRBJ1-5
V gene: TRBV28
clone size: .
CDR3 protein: CASSGNQPQHF
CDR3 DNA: TGTGCCAGCAGCGGGAATCAGCCCCAGCATTTT

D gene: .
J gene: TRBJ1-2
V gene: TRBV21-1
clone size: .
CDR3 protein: CASSKEWPGGVRDRNYGYTF
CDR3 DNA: TGTGCCAGCAGCAAAGAGTGGCCCGGGGGCGTAAGGGACCGTAACTATGGCTACACCTTC

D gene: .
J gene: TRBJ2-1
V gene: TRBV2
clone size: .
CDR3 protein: CASSGVGDNEQFF
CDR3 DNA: TGTGCCAGCAGTGGGGTGGGGGACAATGAGCAGTTCTTC

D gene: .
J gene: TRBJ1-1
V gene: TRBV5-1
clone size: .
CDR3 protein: CASSSDILTEAFF
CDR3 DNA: TGCGCCAGCAGCTCGGACATTCTCACTGAAGCTTTCTTT

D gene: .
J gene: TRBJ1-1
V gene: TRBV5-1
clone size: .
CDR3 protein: CASSSGPLNTEAFF
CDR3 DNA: TGCGCCAGCAGCTCTGGACCGCTAAACACTGAAGCTTTCTTT

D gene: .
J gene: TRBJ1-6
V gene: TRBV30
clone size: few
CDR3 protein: CALQLGSPLHF
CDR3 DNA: TGTGCCCTTCAACTGGGTTCACCCCTCCACTTT

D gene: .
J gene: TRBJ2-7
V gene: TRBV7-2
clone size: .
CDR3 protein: CASMVSSNVWAYEQYF
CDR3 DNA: TGTGCCAGCATGGTCTCCTCGAACGTTTGGGCTTACGAGCAGTACTTC

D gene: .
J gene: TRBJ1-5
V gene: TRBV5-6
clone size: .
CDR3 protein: CASTPPAQSSNQPQHF
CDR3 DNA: TGTGCCAGCACCCCCCCCGCACAGTCTAGCAATCAGCCCCAGCATTTT

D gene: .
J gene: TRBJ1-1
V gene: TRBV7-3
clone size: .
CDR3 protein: CASSLGPFAPEAFF
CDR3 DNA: TGTGCCAGCAGCTTAGGGCCGTTCGCCCCTGAAGCTTTCTTT

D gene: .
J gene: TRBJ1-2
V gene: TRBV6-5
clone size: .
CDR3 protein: CASSRTEVLGYGYTF
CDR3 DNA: TGTGCCAGCAGTCGGACGGAGGTCCTGGGCTATGGCTACACCTTC

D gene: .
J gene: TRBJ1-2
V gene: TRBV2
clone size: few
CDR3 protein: CASMLGNYGYTF
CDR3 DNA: TGTGCCAGCATGCTAGGGAACTATGGCTACACCTTC

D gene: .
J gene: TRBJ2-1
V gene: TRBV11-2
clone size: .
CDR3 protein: CASSSTGSYNEQFF
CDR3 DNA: TGTGCCAGCAGCTCAACGGGGTCCTACAATGAGCAGTTCTTC

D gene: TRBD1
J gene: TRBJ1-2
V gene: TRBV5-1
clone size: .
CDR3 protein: CASSPEGAGGYTF
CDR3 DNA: TGCGCCAGCAGCCCTGAGGGGGCTGGTGGCTACACCTTC

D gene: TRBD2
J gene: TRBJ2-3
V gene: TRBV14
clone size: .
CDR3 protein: CASSLNFGGVAGTQYF
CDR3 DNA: TGTGCCAGCAGCCTGAACTTCGGGGGGGTTGCAGGTACGCAGTATTTT

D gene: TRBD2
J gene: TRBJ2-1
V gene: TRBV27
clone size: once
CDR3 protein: CASSLYPREGPYNEQFF
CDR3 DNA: TGTGCCAGCAGTTTATACCCCCGGGAGGGCCCCTACAATGAGCAGTTCTTC

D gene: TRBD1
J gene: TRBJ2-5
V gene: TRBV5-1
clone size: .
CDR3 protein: CASSRITGGQETQYF
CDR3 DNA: TGCGCCAGCAGTCGTATCACAGGGGGCCAAGAGACCCAGTACTTC

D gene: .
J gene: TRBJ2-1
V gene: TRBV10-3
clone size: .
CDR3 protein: CAISDLDRQGLDNEQFF
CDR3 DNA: TGTGCCATCAGTGACCTTGATCGGCAGGGGTTGGACAATGAGCAGTTCTTC

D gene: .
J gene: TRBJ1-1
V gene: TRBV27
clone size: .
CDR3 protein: CASSLLYGRGGTAFF
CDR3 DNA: TGTGCCAGCAGTTTATTATATGGCCGTGGGGGGACGGCTTTCTTT

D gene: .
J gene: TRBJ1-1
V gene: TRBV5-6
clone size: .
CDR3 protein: CASSLGMTEAFF
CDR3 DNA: TGTGCCAGCAGCTTGGGAATGACTGAAGCTTTCTTT

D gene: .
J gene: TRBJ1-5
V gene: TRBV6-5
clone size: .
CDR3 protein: CASSQWSSQPQHF
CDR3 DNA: TGTGCCAGCAGTCAATGGTCCAGTCAGCCCCAGCATTTT

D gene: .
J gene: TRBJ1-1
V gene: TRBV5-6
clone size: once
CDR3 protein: CASSLGPQGGAFF
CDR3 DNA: TGTGCCAGCAGCTTAGGGCCACAGGGAGGGGCTTTCTTT

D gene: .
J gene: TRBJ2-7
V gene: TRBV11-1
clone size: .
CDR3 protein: CASSLGWQESSYEQYF
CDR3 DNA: TGTGCCAGCAGCTTAGGATGGCAGGAGAGCTCCTACGAGCAGTACTTC

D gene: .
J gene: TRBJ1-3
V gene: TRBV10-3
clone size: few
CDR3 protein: CAIRITGLGNTIYF
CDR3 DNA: TGTGCCATCAGGATTACAGGGTTGGGAAACACCATATATTTT

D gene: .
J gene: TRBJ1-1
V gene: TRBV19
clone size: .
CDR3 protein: CASSFRGMGDTEAFF
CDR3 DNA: TGTGCCAGTAGTTTTCGGGGGATGGGGGACACTGAAGCTTTCTTT

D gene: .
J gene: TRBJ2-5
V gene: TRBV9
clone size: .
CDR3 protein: CASTRTGTTRETQYF
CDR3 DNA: TGTGCCAGCACCCGGACCGGGACGACTAGAGAGACCCAGTACTTC

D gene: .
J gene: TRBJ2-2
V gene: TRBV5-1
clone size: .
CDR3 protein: CASSLGAGELFF
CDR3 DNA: TGCGCCAGCAGCTTGGGGGCCGGGGAGCTGTTTTTT

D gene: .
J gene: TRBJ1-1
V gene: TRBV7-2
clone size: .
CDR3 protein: CASSRQVRAEAFF
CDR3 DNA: TGTGCCAGCAGTCGACAGGTTCGGGCTGAAGCTTTCTTT

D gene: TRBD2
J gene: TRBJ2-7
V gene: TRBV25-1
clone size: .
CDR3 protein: CASSEESGAYEQYF
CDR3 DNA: TGTGCCAGCAGTGAAGAAAGCGGGGCCTACGAGCAGTACTTC

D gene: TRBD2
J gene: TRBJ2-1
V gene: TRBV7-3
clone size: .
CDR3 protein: CASSFSGGHNEQFF
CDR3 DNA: TGTGCCAGCAGCTTTAGCGGGGGGCACAATGAGCAGTTCTTC

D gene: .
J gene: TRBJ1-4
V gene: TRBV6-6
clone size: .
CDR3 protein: CASSYGLTATNEKLFF
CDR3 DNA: TGTGCCAGCAGTTACGGCCTGACGGCAACTAATGAAAAACTGTTTTTT

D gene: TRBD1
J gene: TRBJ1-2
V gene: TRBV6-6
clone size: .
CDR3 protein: CASSVSPQTGGGGYTF
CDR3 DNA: TGTGCCAGCTCTGTTTCCCCCCAGACAGGGGGCGGGGGCTACACCTTC

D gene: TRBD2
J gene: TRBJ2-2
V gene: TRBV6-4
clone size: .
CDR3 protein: CASSEDGGGTGELFF
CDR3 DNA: TGTGCCAGCAGTGAGGACGGGGGAGGGACCGGGGAGCTGTTTTTT

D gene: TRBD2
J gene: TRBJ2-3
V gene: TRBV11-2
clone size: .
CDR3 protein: CASSLVGLAGGTITDTQYF
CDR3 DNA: TGTGCCAGCAGCTTAGTGGGACTAGCGGGGGGGACCATCACAGATACGCAGTATTTT

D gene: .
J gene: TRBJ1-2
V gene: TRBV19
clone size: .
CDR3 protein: CASSTWGVRYGYTF
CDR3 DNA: TGTGCCAGTAGTACCTGGGGGGTCCGCTATGGCTACACCTTC

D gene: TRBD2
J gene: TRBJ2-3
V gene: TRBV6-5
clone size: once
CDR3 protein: CASRPGLAGDTQYF
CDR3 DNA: TGTGCCAGCAGGCCCGGACTAGCCGGAGATACGCAGTATTTT